The source of this T cell receptor (beta chain) is a study of cytomegalovirus exposure and HLA in healthy donors. Both 60 Vbeta primers and 13 Jbeta primers went into the PCR. Clones were read by immunoSEQ multiplex PCR, and TCRdb kept only the in-frame ones, dropping some. The sample has about 110,000 clones, around 87% seen once. V lost 5 bases and J lost 2, with 13 bases in between. The CDR3 contains 14 residues. Germline CDR1 SEHNR, CDR2 FQNEAQ (reference sequence). Donors in the study were healthy people who gave bone marrow. The sequence was collected from a man aged 35 to 55 in good health and CMV-seronegative. Material: PBMCs. The chain employs TRBV7-9 and TRBJ2-7, with D perhaps matching TRBD2 (6 bases). CDR3 sequence: CASSISAGPYEQYF. CDR3 sequence (DNA): TGTGCCAGCAGCATATCTGCGGGACCCTACGAGCAGTACTTC.